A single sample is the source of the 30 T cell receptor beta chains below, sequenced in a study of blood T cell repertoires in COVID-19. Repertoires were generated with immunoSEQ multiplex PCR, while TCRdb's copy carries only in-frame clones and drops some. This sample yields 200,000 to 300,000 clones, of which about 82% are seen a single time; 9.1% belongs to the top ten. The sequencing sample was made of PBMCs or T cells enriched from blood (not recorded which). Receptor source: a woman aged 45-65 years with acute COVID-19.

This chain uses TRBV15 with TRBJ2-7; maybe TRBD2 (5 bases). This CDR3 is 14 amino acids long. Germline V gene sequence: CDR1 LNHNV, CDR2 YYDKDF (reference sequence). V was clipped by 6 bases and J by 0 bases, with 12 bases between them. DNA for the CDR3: TGTGCCACCAGTACGAGGGTCGTCTCCTACGAGCAGTACTTC. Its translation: CATSTRVVSYEQYF.

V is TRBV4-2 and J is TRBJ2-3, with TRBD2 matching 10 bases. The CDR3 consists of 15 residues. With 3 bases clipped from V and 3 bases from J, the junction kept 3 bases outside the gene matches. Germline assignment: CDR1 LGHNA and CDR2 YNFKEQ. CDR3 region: CASSQKTSGTDTQYF. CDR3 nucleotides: TGTGCCAGCAGCCAGAAGACTAGCGGGACAGATACGCAGTATTTT.

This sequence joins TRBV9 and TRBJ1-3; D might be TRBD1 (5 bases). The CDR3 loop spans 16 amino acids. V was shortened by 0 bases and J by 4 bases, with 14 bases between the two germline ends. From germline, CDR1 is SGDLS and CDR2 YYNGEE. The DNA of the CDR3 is TGTGCCAGCAGCGTAGATTTAACCAGGGCCGGAAACACCATATATTTT. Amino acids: CASSVDLTRAGNTIYF.

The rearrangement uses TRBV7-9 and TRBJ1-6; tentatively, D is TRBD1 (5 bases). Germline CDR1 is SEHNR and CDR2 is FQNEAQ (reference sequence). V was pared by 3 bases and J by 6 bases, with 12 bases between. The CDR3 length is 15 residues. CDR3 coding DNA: TGTGCCAGCAGCTTTGGGGACTGGGCTAATTCACCCCTCCACTTT. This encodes CASSFGDWANSPLHF.

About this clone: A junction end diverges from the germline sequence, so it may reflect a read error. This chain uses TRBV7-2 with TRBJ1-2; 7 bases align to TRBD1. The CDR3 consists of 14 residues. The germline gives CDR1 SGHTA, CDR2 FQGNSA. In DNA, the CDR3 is TGTGCCAGCAACTTAGGGGGCGCTAACTATGGCTACACCTTC. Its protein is CASNLGGANYGYTF.

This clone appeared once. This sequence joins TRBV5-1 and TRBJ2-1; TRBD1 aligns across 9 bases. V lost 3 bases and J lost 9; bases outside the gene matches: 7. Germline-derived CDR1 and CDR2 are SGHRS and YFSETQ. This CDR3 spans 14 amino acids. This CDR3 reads CASSSRDRASEQFF. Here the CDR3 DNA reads TGCGCCAGCAGCTCCCGGGACAGGGCCTCTGAGCAGTTCTTC.

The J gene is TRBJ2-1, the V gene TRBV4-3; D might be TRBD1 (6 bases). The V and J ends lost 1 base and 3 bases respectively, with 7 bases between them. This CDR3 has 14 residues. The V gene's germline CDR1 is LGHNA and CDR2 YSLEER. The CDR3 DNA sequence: TGCGCCAGCAGCCAAGCAGGGGTCTACAATGAGCAGTTCTTC. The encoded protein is CASSQAGVYNEQFF.

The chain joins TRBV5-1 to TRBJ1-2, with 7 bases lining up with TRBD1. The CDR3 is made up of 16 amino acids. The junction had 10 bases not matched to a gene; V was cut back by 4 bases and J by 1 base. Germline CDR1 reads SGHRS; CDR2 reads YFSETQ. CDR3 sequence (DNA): TGCGCCAGCAGCCGGGGGATGACAGGGCTTAACTATGGCTACACCTTC. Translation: CASSRGMTGLNYGYTF. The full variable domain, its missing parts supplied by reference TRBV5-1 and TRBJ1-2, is KAGVTQTPRYLIKTRGQQVTLSCSPISGHRSVSWYQQTPGQGLQFLFEYFSETQRNKGNFPGRFSGRQFSNSRSEMNVSTLELGDSALYLCASSRGMTGLNYGYTFGSGTRLTVV.

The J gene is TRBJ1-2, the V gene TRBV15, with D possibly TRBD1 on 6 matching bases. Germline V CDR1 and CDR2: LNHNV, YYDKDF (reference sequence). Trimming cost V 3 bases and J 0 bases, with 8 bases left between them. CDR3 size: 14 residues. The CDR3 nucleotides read TGTGCCACCAGCAGCCAGGGGCCTAACTATGGCTACACCTTC. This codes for CATSSQGPNYGYTF.

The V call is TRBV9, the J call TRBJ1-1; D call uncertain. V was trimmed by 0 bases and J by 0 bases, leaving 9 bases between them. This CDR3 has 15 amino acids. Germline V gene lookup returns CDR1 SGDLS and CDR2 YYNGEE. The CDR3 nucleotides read TGTGCCAGCAGCGTAGACGGAGCCATGAACACTGAAGCTTTCTTT. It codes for CASSVDGAMNTEAFF.

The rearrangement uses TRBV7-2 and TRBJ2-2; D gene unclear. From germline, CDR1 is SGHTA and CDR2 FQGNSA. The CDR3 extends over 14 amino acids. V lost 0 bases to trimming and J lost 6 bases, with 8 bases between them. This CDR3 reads CASSLALRSGELFF. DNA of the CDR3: TGTGCCAGCAGCTTAGCGTTGCGGTCCGGGGAGCTGTTTTTT.

DNA of the CDR3: TGTGCTAGTGGTTTGAGTCAGGGTAATGAAAAACTGTTTTTT. Encoded protein: CASGLSQGNEKLFF. V usage is TRBV12-5 and J usage is TRBJ1-4; maybe TRBD1 (5 bases). The germline V gene has CDR1 LGHNT and CDR2 FRNRAP. Trimming took off 2 bases at V and 4 bases at J, with 8 bases between the two ends. The CDR3 loop spans 14 amino acids. Full variable domain (missing parts from reference TRBV12-5 and TRBJ1-4): DARVTQTPRHKVTEMGQEVTMRCQPILGHNTVFWYRQTMMQGLELLAYFRNRAPLDDSGMPKDRFSAEMPDATLATLKIQPSEPRDSAVYFCASGLSQGNEKLFFGSGTQLSVL.

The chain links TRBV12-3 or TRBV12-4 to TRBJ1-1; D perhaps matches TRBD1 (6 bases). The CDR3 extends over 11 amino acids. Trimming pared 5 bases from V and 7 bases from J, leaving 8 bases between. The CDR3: CASSRTVEAFF. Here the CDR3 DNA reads TGTGCCAGCAGTCGGACAGTTGAAGCTTTCTTT.

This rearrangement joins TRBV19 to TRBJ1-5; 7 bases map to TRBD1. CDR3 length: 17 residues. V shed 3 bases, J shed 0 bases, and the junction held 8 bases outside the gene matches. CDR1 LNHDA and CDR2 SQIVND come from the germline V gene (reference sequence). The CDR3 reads CASSIPPTGNSNQPQHF. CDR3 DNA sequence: TGTGCCAGTAGTATCCCCCCGACAGGGAATAGCAATCAGCCCCAGCATTTT.

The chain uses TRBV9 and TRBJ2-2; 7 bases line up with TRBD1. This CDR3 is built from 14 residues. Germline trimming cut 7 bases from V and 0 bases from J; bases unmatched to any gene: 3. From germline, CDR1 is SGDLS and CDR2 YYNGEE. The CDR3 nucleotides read TGTGCCAGCCGGACAGGCTCGAACACCGGGGAGCTGTTTTTT. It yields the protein CASRTGSNTGELFF.

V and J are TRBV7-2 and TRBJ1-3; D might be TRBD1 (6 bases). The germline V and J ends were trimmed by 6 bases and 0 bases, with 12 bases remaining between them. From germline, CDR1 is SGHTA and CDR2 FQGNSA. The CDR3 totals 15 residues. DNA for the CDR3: TGTGCCAGCAGTCCTACAGGGTACTCTGGAAACACCATATATTTT. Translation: CASSPTGYSGNTIYF.

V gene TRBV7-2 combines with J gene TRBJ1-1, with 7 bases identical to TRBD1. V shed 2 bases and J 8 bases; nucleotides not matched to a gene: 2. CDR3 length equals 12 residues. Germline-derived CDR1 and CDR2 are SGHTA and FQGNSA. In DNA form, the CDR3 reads TGTGCCAGCAGCTTATACAGGGGCGAAGCTTTCTTT. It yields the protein CASSLYRGEAFF.

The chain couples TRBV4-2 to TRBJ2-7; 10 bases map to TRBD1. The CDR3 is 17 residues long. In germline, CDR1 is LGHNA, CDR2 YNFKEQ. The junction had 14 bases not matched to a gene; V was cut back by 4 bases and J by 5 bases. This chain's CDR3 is CASSPSVLATGGDEQYF. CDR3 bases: TGTGCCAGCAGCCCCTCAGTGCTGGCGACAGGGGGCGACGAGCAGTACTTC.

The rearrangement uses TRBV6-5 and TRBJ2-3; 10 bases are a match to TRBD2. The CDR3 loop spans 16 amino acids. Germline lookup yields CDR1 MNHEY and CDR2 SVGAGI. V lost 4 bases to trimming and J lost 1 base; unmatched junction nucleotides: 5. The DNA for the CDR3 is TGTGCCAGCAGTTTTCGGACTAGCGGACGCACAGATACGCAGTATTTT. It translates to CASSFRTSGRTDTQYF.

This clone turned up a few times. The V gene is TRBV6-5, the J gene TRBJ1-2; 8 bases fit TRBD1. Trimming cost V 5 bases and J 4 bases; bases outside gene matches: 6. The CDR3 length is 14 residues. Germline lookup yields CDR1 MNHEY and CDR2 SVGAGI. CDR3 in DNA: TGTGCCAGCAGTAAAACAGGGGGTGGCTATGGCTACACCTTC. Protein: CASSKTGGGYGYTF.

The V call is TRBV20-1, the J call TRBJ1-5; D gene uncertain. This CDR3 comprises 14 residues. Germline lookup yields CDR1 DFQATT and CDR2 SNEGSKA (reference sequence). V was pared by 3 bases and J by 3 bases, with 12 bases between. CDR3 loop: CSASRESFNQPQHF. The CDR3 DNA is TGCAGTGCTAGTAGGGAGTCCTTCAATCAGCCCCAGCATTTT.

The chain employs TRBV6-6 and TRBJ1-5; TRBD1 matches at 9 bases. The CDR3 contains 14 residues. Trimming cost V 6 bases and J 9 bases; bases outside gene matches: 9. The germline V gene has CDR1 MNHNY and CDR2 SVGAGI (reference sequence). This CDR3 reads CASRDRGRSMPQHF. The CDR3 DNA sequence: TGTGCCAGCAGGGACAGGGGAAGGAGTATGCCCCAGCATTTT.

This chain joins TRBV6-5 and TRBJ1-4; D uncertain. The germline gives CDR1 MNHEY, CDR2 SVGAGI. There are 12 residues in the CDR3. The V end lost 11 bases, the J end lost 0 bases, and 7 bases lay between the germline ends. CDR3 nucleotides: TGTGCCGCCTCGGCAACTAATGAAAAACTGTTTTTT. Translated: CAASATNEKLFF.

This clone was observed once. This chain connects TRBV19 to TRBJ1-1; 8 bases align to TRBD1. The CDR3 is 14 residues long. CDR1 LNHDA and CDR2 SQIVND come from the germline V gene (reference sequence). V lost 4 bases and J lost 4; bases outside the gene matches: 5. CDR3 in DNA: TGTGCCAGTAGTAACAGGGGGTTTGGCACTGAAGCTTTCTTT. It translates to CASSNRGFGTEAFF.

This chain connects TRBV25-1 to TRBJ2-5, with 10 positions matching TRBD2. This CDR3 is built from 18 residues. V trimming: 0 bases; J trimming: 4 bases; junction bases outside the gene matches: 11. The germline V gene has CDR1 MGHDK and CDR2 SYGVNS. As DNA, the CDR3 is TGTGCCAGCAGTGAATATGCCCCCGGGCTAGCGGGGGTAGAGACCCAGTACTTC. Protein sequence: CASSEYAPGLAGVETQYF.

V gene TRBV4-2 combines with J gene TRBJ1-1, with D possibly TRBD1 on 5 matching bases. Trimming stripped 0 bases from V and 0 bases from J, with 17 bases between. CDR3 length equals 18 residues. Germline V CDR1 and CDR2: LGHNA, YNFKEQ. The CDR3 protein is CASSQESIARGMNTEAFF. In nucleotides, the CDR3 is TGTGCCAGCAGCCAAGAAAGTATTGCGCGGGGCATGAACACTGAAGCTTTCTTT.

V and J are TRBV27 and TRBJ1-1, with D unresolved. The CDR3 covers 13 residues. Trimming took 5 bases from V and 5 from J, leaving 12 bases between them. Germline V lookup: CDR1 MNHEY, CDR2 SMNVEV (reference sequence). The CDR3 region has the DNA TGTGCCAGCAGTAATTTGGGAGGTACTGAAGCTTTCTTT. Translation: CASSNLGGTEAFF.

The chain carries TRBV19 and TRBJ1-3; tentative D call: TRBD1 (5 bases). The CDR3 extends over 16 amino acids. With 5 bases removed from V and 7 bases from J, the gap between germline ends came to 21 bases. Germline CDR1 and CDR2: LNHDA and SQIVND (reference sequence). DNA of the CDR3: TGTGCCAGTAGTGTTATTGTTGGGGGGACGCGGAACACCATATATTTT. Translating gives CASSVIVGGTRNTIYF.

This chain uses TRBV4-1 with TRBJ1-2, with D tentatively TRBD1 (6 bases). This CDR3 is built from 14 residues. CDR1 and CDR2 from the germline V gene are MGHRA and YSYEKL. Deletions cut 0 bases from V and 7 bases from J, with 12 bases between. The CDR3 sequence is CASSQDWTVSGYTF. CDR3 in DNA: TGCGCCAGCAGCCAAGATTGGACAGTGAGTGGCTACACCTTC.

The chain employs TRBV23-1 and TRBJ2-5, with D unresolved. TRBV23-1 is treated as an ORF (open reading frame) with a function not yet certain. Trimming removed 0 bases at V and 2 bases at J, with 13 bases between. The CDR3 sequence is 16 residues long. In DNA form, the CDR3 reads TGCGCCAGCAGTCAATCCTGCACATTCGATCAAGAGACCCAGTACTTC. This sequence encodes CASSQSCTFDQETQYF.